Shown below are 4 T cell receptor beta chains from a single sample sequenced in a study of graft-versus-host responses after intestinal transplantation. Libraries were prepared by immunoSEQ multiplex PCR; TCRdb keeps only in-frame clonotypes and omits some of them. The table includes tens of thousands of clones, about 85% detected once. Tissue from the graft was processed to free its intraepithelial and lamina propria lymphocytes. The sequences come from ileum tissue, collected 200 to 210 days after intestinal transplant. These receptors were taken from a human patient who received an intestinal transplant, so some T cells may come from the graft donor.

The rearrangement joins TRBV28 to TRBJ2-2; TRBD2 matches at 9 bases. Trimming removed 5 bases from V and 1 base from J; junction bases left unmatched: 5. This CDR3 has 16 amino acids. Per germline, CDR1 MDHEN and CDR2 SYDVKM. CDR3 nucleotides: TGTGCCAGCAGTGACCGACTAGCGGTGAACACCGGGGAGCTGTTTTTT. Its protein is CASSDRLAVNTGELFF. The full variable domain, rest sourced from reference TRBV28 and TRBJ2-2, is DVKVTQSSRYLVKRTGEKVFLECVQDMDHENMFWYRQDPGLGLRLIYFSYDVKMKEKGDIPEGYSVSREKKERFSLILESASTNQTSMYLCASSDRLAVNTGELFFGEGSRLTVL.

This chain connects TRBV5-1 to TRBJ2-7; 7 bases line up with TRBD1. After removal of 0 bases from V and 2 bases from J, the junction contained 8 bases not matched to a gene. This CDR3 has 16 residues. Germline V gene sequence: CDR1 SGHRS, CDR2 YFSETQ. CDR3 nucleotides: TGCGCCAGCAGCTTGGCCGGGGACAGTAAGACCTACGAGCAGTACTTC. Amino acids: CASSLAGDSKTYEQYF.

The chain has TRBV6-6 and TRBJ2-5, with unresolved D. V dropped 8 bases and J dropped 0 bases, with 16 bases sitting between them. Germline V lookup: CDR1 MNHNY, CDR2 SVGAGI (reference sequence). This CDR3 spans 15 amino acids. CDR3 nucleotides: TGTGCCAGCGAGTTACGTTCGCGTTACCAAGAGACCCAGTACTTC. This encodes CASELRSRYQETQYF.

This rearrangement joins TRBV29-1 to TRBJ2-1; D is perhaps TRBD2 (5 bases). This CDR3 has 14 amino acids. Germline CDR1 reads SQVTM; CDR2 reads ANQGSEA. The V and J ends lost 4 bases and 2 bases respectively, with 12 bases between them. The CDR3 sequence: CSVGSGLPYNEQFF. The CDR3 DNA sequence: TGCAGCGTTGGTTCGGGGTTACCCTACAATGAGCAGTTCTTC.